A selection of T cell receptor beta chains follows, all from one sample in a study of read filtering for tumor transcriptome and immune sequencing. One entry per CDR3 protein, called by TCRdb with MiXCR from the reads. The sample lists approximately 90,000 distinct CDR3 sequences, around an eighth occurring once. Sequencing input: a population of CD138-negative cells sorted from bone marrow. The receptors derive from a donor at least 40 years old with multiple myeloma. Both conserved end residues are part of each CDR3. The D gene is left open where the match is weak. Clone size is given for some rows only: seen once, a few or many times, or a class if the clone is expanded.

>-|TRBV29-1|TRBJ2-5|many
CSVPQSSTQETQYF
TGCAGCGTGCCGCAGAGCTCTACCCAAGAGACCCAGTACTTC
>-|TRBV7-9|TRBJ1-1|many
CASSLVETEAFF
TGTGCCAGCAGCTTGGTGGAGACTGAAGCTTTCTTT
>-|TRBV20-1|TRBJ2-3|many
CSAMAPGTDTQYF
TGCAGTGCTATGGCCCCCGGCACAGATACGCAGTATTTT
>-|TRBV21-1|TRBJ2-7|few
CASSHPLGLLGPGGPCEQYF
TGTGCCAGCAGCCACCCGCTCGGACTCCTAGGGCCGGGAGGGCCGTGCGAGCAGTACTTC
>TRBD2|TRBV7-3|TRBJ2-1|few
CASSLGSGSMREQFF
TGTGCCAGCAGCTTAGGTAGCGGGAGTATGAGAGAGCAGTTCTTC
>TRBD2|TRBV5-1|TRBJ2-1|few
CASSSNPTSGRKEQFF
TGCGCCAGCAGCTCAAACCCCACTAGCGGGAGAAAGGAGCAGTTCTTC
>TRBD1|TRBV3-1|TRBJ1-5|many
CASSQQTGAQPQHF
TGTGCCAGCAGCCAACAGACAGGGGCCCAGCCCCAGCATTTT
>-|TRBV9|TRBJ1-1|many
CASSVDGPGVDTEAFF
TGTGCCAGCAGCGTAGACGGGCCTGGGGTAGACACTGAAGCTTTCTTT
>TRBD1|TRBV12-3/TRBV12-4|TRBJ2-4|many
CASSFQTGSRAF
TGTGCCAGCAGCTTCCAGACAGGGTCACGAGCCTTC
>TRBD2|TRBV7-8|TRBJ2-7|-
CASSLELAGPPGGEQYF
TGTGCCAGCAGCTTGGAACTAGCGGGACCCCCTGGGGGCGAGCAGTACTTC
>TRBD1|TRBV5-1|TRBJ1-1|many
CASLPTGTAFSEAFF
TGCGCCAGCTTACCGACCGGGACAGCATTCTCTGAAGCTTTCTTT
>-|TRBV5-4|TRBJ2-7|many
CASSLEARTYEQYF
TGTGCCAGCAGCTTGGAGGCTAGGACCTACGAGCAGTACTTC
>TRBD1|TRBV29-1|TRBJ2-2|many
CSVQRDRASGELFF
TGCAGCGTTCAAAGGGACAGGGCGAGCGGGGAGCTGTTTTTT
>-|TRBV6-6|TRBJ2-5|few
CATYREGKEAQYF
TGTGCCACCTACAGGGAGGGTAAAGAGGCCCAGTACTTC
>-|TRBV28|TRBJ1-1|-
CASRNLDTEAFF
TGTGCCAGCAGAAATTTGGACACTGAAGCTTTCTTT
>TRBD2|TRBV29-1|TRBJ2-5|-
CSVDSGLALETPYF
TGCAGCGTTGACTCAGGACTAGCGTTGGAGACCCCGTACTTC
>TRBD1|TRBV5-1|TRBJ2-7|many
CASSPGAGQGHEQYF
TGCGCCAGCAGCCCTGGCGCCGGACAGGGCCACGAGCAGTACTTC
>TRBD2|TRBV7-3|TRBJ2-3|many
CASSPTGLAGRKDTQYF
TGTGCCAGCAGCCCCACCGGACTAGCGGGAAGGAAAGATACGCAGTATTTT
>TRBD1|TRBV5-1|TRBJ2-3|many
CASSEQPGQKTDTQYF
TGCGCCAGCAGCGAGCAGCCGGGACAGAAAACAGATACGCAGTATTTT
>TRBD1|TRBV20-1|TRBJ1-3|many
CSARVKQGSGNTIYF
TGCAGTGCTAGAGTCAAACAGGGGAGTGGAAACACCATATATTTT
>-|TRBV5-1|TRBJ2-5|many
CASRTLGSGPEETQYF
TGCGCCAGCAGAACCCTGGGCAGCGGGCCCGAAGAGACCCAGTACTTC